The 9 T cell receptor beta chains below come from one sample, sequenced in a study of cytomegalovirus exposure and HLA in healthy donors. Use of 60 Vbeta and 13 Jbeta primers characterized the PCR. Only in-frame clones appear in the TCRdb table, and some are missing; sequencing was by immunoSEQ multiplex PCR. Found here are about 130,000 clones, roughly 8.8% of them singletons; the top ten hold about 7.5%. Sequencing was carried out using PBMCs. These receptors originate from a woman aged 40 to 50 in good health and CMV-seropositive.

The chain recombines TRBV5-4 with TRBJ2-7; a weak D match, TRBD2 (6 bases). CDR1 and CDR2 from the germline V gene are SGHNT and YYREEE (reference sequence). This CDR3 is built from 15 residues. Deletions cut 0 bases from V and 6 bases from J, with 16 bases between. The CDR3, as DNA: TGTGCCAGCAGCTTGGATGCGGGGATAGGTTCCGAGCAGTACTTC. Encoded protein: CASSLDAGIGSEQYF.

V usage is TRBV5-1 and J usage is TRBJ1-1, with 12 bases matching TRBD1. Trimming took 4 bases from V and 0 from J; bases not matched to a gene: 7. This CDR3 region has 17 residues. The germline V gene encodes CDR1 SGHRS and CDR2 YFSETQ. The CDR3: CASSRGDRGHMNTEAFF. CDR3 coding DNA: TGCGCCAGCAGCCGGGGGGACAGGGGGCACATGAACACTGAAGCTTTCTTT.

This clone occurred a few times. The J gene is TRBJ2-1, the V gene TRBV5-6; D is possibly TRBD2 (6 bases). V lost 1 base, J lost 4 bases, and 12 bases lay in between. The CDR3 has 15 amino acids. In germline, CDR1 is SGHDT, CDR2 YYEEEE. DNA for the CDR3: TGTGCCAGCAGCTTGTCGGGACTGGCATACAATGAGCAGTTCTTC. This gives the protein CASSLSGLAYNEQFF.

This clone was seen only a few times. The chain is built from TRBV4-3 and TRBJ2-1, with D tentatively TRBD1 (5 bases). Trimming removed 0 bases from V and 0 bases from J, with 6 bases in between. Germline CDR1 and CDR2: LGHNA and YSLEER. This CDR3 region has 15 residues. The CDR3 sequence is CASSQDQGSYNEQFF. CDR3 bases: TGCGCCAGCAGCCAAGATCAGGGCTCCTACAATGAGCAGTTCTTC.

This clone was picked up a small number of times. The genes are TRBV4-3 and TRBJ2-7; a possible D gene is TRBD1 (5 bases). With 0 bases removed from V and 7 bases from J, the gap between germline ends came to 16 bases. The CDR3 has 15 residues. CDR1 is LGHNA and CDR2 is YSLEER in the germline V gene. The CDR3 coding sequence is TGCGCCAGCAGCCAAGATATCCGGTCAGGGAAAGAGCAGTACTTC. It yields the protein CASSQDIRSGKEQYF.

The rearrangement joins TRBV7-9 to TRBJ1-1; tentatively, D is TRBD1 (6 bases). Germline-derived CDR1 and CDR2 are SEHNR and FQNEAQ (reference sequence). This CDR3 spans 13 amino acids. Trimming took 3 bases from V and 6 from J, leaving 11 bases between them. In DNA form, the CDR3 reads TGTGCCAGCAGCTTGACAGGTCTCGCTGAAGCTTTCTTT. The encoded protein is CASSLTGLAEAFF.

There are a few counts of this clone. The V and J genes are TRBV19 and TRBJ2-2; unclear D gene. V dropped 1 base and J dropped 2 bases, with 5 bases sitting between them. The CDR3 is 14 amino acids. Germline assignment: CDR1 LNHDA and CDR2 SQIVND (reference sequence). The CDR3 DNA sequence: TGTGCCAGTAGTATAGGGCCAAACACCGGGGAGCTGTTTTTT. Its translation: CASSIGPNTGELFF.

J is TRBJ1-6 and V is TRBV27; 8 nucleotides line up with TRBD1. CDR3 size: 15 residues. Per the germline V gene, CDR1 is MNHEY and CDR2 is SMNVEV (reference sequence). V lost 4 bases and J lost 7; bases outside the gene matches: 6. CDR3 loop: CASSSSDRENSPLHF. CDR3 nucleotides: TGTGCCAGCAGTTCGTCGGACAGGGAGAATTCACCCCTCCACTTT.

The table lists this clone with a few counts. The chain uses TRBV7-8 and TRBJ2-3; D may be TRBD2 (6 bases). CDR3 length: 14 amino acids. The V gene lost 1 base and the J gene lost 1 base, with 6 bases spanning the gap. Germline V gives CDR1 SGHVS, CDR2 FQNEAQ. The CDR3 nucleotides read TGTGCCAGCAGCTTAGTAGCGGGCACAGATACGCAGTATTTT. Amino acid sequence: CASSLVAGTDTQYF.